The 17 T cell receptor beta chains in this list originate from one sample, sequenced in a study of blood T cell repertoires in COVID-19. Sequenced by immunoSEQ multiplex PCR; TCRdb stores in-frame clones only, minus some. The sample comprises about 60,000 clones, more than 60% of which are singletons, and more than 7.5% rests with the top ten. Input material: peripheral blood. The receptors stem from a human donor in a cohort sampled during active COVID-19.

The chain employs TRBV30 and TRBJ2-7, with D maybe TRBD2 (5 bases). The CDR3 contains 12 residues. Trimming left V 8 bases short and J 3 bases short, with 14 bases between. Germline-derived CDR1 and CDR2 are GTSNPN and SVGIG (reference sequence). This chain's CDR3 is CASLAIGYEQYF. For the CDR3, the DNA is TGTGCCAGCCTAGCAATAGGCTACGAGCAGTACTTC.

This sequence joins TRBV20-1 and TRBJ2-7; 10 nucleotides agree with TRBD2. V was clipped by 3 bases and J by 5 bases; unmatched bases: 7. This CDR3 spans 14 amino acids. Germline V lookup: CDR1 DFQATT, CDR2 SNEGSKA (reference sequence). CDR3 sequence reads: CSASMSSGSNEQYF. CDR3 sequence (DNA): TGCAGTGCTAGTATGTCTAGCGGGAGTAACGAGCAGTACTTC.

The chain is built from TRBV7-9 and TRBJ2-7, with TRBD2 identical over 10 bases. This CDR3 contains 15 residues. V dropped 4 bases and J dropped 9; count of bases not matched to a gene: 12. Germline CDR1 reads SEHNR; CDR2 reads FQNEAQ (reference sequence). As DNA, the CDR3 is TGTGCCAGCAGCTCCCGGACTAGCGGTGTGGGTGGGCAGTACTTC. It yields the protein CASSSRTSGVGGQYF.

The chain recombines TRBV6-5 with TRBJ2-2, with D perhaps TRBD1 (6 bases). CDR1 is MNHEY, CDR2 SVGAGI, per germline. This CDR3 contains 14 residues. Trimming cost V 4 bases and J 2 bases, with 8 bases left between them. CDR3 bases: TGTGCCAGCAGTTTCGGGACAAACACCGGGGAGCTGTTTTTT. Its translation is CASSFGTNTGELFF.

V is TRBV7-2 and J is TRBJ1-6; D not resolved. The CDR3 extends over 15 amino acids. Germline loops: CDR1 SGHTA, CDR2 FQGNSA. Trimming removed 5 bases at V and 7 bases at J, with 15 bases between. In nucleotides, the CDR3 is TGTGCCAGCAGCCCAGGCGAGACACGCAATTCACCCCTCCACTTT. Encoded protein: CASSPGETRNSPLHF.

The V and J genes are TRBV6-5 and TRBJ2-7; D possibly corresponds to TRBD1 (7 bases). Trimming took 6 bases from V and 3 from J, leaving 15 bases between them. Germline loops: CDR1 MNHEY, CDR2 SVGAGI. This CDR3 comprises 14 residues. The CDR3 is CASRPPGGGYEQYF. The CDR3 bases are TGTGCCAGCAGGCCCCCAGGGGGAGGCTACGAGCAGTACTTC.

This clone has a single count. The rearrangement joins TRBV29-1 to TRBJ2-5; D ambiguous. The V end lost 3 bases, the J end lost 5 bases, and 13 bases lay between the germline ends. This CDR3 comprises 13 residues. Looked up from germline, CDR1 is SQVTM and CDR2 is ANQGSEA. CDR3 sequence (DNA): TGCAGCGTTGATGTCGAGCCGCGGGAGACCCAGTACTTC. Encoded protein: CSVDVEPRETQYF.

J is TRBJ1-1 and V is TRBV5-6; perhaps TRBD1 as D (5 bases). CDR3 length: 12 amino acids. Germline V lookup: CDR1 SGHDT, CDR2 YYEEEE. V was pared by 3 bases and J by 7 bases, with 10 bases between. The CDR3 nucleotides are TGTGCCAGCAGCTCCAGGGATAGTGAAGCTTTCTTT. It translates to CASSSRDSEAFF.

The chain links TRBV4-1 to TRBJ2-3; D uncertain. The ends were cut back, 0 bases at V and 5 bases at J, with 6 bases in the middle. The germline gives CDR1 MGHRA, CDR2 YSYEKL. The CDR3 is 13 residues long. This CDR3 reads CASSQERLDTQYF. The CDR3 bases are TGCGCCAGCAGCCAAGAGCGGCTAGATACGCAGTATTTT.

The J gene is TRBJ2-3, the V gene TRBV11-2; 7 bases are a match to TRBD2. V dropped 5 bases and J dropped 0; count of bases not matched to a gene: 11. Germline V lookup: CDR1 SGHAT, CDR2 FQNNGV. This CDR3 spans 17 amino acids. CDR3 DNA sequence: TGTGCCAGCAGCCGAAGACTAGCTGATTCTAGCACAGATACGCAGTATTTT. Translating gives CASSRRLADSSTDTQYF.

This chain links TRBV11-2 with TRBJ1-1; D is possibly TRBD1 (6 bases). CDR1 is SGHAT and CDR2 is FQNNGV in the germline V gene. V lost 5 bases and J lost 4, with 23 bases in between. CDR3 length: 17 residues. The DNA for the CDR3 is TGTGCCAGCAGCCCGGTAGGGTACAGCGGCAGGGGCACTGAAGCTTTCTTT. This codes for CASSPVGYSGRGTEAFF.

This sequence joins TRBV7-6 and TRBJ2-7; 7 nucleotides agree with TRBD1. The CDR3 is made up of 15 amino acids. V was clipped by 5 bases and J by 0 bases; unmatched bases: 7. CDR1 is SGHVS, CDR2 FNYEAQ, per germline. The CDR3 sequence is CASSPSTGHSYEQYF. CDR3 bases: TGTGCCAGCAGCCCATCGACAGGGCACTCCTACGAGCAGTACTTC.

The CDR3 DNA reads TGTGCCAGCAGCTCGGGTCGCTCCTACAATGAGCAGTTCTTC. Its protein is CASSSGRSYNEQFF. The chain has TRBV7-9 and TRBJ2-1; no firm D call. Trimming stripped 4 bases from V and 0 bases from J, with 7 bases between. Germline V gene data show CDR1 as SEHNR and CDR2 as FQNEAQ (reference sequence). This CDR3 comprises 14 residues.

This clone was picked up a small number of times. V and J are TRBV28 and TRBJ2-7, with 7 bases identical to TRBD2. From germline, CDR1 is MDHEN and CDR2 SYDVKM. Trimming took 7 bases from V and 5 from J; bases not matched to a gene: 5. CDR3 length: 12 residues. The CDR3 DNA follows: TGTGCCAGCAAGGTGGGGGGGAACGAGCAGTACTTC. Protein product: CASKVGGNEQYF.

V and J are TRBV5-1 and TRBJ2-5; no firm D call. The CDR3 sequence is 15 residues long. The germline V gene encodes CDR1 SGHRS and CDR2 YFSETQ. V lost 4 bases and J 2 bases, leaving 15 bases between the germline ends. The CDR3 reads CASSGVAGRQETQYF. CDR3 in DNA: TGCGCCAGCAGCGGTGTGGCCGGCAGGCAAGAGACCCAGTACTTC.

CDR3 sequence reads: CASSYREKETQYF. CDR3 nucleotide sequence: TGTGCCAGCAGCTACAGGGAAAAAGAGACCCAGTACTTC. The rearrangement uses TRBV2 and TRBJ2-5, with D possibly matching TRBD1 (6 bases). The CDR3 totals 13 residues. Looked up from germline, CDR1 is SNHLY and CDR2 is FYNNEI. V dropped 6 bases and J dropped 3 bases, with 11 bases sitting between them.

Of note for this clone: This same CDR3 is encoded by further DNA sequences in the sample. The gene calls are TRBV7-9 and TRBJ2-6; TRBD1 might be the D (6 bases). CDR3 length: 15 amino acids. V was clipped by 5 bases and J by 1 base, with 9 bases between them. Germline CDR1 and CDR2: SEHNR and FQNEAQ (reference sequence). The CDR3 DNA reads TGTGCCAGCAGCCTGGGGGCTTCTGGGGCCAACGTCCTGACTTTC. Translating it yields CASSLGASGANVLTF.